The clone carrying this T cell receptor beta chain was found a few times. The antigen is undetermined. TCRdb itself ran the reads through MiXCR, one entry per CDR3 protein. In the table there are a few hundred thousand distinct CDR3 sequences, over 7.5% of which are singletons. The germline V gene has CDR1 SGHVT and CDR2 SQSDAQ. The germline V and J ends were trimmed by 3 bases and 1 base, with 13 bases remaining between them. The length of the CDR3 is 16 residues. These data come from a study of T cell repertoires in cytomegalovirus infection. The wider study: Matching HLA type and CMV infection were both indicated by public TCR beta signatures.

Study observations and caveats: Carriers of CMV and the relevant HLA type were discriminated by public TCR beta frequency. Dominating the ex vivo response were TCR beta clonotypes that were CMV-specific and HLA-C-restricted.

Material: PBMCs. The rearrangement joins TRBV7-4 to TRBJ2-1; maybe TRBD2 (5 bases). This receptor was taken from a human donor in good health (CMV status not recorded). Some clones in this sample may be carry-over from other donors' samples. This CDR3 reads CASSFGLGESYNEQFF. The CDR3 DNA follows: TGTGCCAGCAGCTTCGGATTGGGAGAATCCTACAATGAGCAGTTCTTC.